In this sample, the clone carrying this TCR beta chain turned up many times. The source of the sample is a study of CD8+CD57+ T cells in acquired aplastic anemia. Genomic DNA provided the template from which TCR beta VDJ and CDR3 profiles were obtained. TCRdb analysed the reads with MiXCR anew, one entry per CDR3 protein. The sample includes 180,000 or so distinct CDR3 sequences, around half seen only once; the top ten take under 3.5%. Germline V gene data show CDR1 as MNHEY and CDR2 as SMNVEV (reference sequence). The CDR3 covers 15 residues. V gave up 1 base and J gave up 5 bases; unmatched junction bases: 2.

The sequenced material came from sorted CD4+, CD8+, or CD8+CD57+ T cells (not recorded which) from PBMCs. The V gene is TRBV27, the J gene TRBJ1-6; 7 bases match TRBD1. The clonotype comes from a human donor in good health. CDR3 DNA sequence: TGTGCCAGCAGTTTATACAGGGGAAATAATTCACCCCTCCACTTT. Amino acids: CASSLYRGNNSPLHF.